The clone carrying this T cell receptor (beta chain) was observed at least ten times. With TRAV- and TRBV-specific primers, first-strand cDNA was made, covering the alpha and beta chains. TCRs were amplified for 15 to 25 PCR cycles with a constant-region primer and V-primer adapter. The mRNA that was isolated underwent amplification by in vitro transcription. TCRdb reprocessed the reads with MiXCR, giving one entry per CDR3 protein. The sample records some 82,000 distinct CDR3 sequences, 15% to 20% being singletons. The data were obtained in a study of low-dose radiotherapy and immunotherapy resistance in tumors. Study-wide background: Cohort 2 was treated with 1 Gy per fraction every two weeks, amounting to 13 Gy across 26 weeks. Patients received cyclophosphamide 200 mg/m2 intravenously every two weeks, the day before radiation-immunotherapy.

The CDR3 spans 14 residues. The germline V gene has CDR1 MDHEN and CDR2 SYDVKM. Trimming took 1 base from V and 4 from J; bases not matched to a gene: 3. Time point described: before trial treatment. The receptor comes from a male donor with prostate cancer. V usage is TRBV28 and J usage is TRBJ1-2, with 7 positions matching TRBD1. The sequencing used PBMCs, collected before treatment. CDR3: CASSLSHRGYGYTF. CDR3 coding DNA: TGTGCCAGCAGTTTATCTCACAGGGGCTATGGCTACACCTTC.